These 17 T cell receptor beta chains share one sample of origin, sequenced in a study of blood T cell repertoires in COVID-19. Produced via immunoSEQ multiplex PCR; TCRdb's table is partial and in-frame only. The table records over 150,000 clones, about 93% of them present only once. Sequencing was performed on peripheral blood. The receptors were gathered from a man in his thirties or forties with COVID-19, enrolled during active disease.

The chain recombines TRBV3-1 (or the pseudogene TRBV3-2) with TRBJ2-7, with D perhaps TRBD1 (6 bases). In germline, CDR1 is LGHDT, CDR2 YNNKEL (reference sequence). The CDR3 is made up of 12 amino acids. Trimming left V 8 bases short and J 1 base short, with 9 bases between. The CDR3 is CASSQGSYEQYF. CDR3 nucleotides: TGTGCCAGCTCACAGGGATCCTACGAGCAGTACTTC.

This clone was counted a single time. The junction departs from germline at one end; a sequencing error may be responsible. The same CDR3 also results from other DNA sequences found in this sample. The chain joins TRBV6-5 to TRBJ1-5; 8 positions agree with TRBD1. Germline lookup yields CDR1 MNHEY and CDR2 SVGAGI. This CDR3 has 12 amino acids. The CDR3: CASGQGNQPQHF. The DNA of the CDR3 is TGTGCCAGTGGACAGGGCAATCAGCCTCAGCATTTT.

The chain joins TRBV5-1 to TRBJ1-4; 12 nucleotides align to TRBD1. Germline V lookup: CDR1 SGHRS, CDR2 YFSETQ. This CDR3 has 18 amino acids. J lost 1 base, V lost 4 bases, and 8 bases had no gene match. CDR3 DNA sequence: TGCGCCAGCAGCCGCGATGGGACAGGGGGCTTAACTAATGAAAAACTGTTTTTT. This codes for CASSRDGTGGLTNEKLFF.

CDR3 loop: CASGFGGGYNEQFF. As DNA, the CDR3 is TGTGCTAGTGGCTTCGGGGGGGGATACAATGAGCAGTTCTTC. The genes are TRBV12-5 and TRBJ2-1; 8 nucleotides match TRBD2. J gave up 4 bases and V 6 bases, and 5 bases lay outside the gene matches. The CDR3 totals 14 residues. The germline gives CDR1 LGHNT, CDR2 FRNRAP.

The CDR3 DNA sequence: TGTGCCAGTAGTTACAGGGGATCTAATGAAAAACTGTTTTTT. Translation gives CASSYRGSNEKLFF. The gene calls are TRBV19 and TRBJ1-4, with 7 bases matching TRBD1. CDR3 length: 14 residues. The germline V gene encodes CDR1 LNHDA and CDR2 SQIVND (reference sequence). Germline trimming cut 5 bases from V and 3 bases from J; bases unmatched to any gene: 3.

The J gene is TRBJ1-1, the V gene TRBV5-1; 7 bases line up with TRBD1. V lost 1 base to trimming and J lost 4 bases; unmatched junction nucleotides: 10. The germline gives CDR1 SGHRS, CDR2 YFSETQ. This CDR3 is 16 amino acids long. CDR3 region: CASSLPLTTGSTEAFF. The CDR3 nucleotides are TGCGCCAGCAGCTTGCCCCTGACGACAGGGTCCACTGAAGCTTTCTTT.

The genes are TRBV2 and TRBJ1-4, with 7 positions matching TRBD1. The length of the CDR3 is 15 residues. The V segment lost 6 bases and the J segment 7 bases; nucleotides outside the gene matches: 11. The germline gives CDR1 SNHLY, CDR2 FYNNEI. The CDR3 nucleotides are TGTGCCAGCAGCTCTAGACAGGGATCGATTGAAAAACTGTTTTTT. Translating gives CASSSRQGSIEKLFF.

This clone was seen only a few times. This chain uses TRBV6-7 with TRBJ1-3; D is uncertain. TRBV6-7 is designated an ORF whose function remains uncertain. CDR3 length equals 14 residues. Trimming took off 3 bases at V and 0 bases at J, with 6 bases between the two ends. CDR3 loop: CASSYSCSGNTIYF. DNA of the CDR3: TGTGCCAGCAGTTATTCCTGCTCTGGAAACACCATATATTTT.

The chain uses TRBV18 and TRBJ2-2; 9 nucleotides match TRBD1. The junction had 2 bases not matched to a gene; V was cut back by 2 bases and J by 4 bases. Germline assignment: CDR1 KGHSH and CDR2 LQKENI. The length of the CDR3 is 15 residues. This chain's CDR3 is CASSPADRGTGELFF. The CDR3 coding sequence is TGTGCCAGCTCACCAGCGGACAGGGGCACCGGGGAGCTGTTTTTT.

This clone was found once. The rearrangement uses TRBV24-1 and TRBJ1-5; 10 nucleotides line up with TRBD1. V lost 3 bases, J lost 1 base, and 11 bases stayed unmatched. Germline V gene lookup returns CDR1 KGHDR and CDR2 SFDVKD. This CDR3 is built from 19 residues. In DNA, the CDR3 is TGTGCCACCAGTGATGGCCCGGGACAGGGGTGTGGAAGCAATCAGCCCCAGCATTTT. This translates into CATSDGPGQGCGSNQPQHF.

The chain has TRBV2 and TRBJ2-1, with D possibly TRBD2 on 5 matching bases. CDR3 length equals 12 residues. V was cut by 4 bases and J by 10 bases, with 11 bases left in between. Germline lookup yields CDR1 SNHLY and CDR2 FYNNEI. The CDR3 coding sequence is TGTGCCAGCAGTGTAGAGGACTCGGAGCAGTTCTTC. Translating gives CASSVEDSEQFF.

The V gene is TRBV3-1 (or the pseudogene TRBV3-2), the J gene TRBJ1-3; D is uncertain. Between the trimmed V and J ends, which lost 1 base and 6 bases, there was a span of 10 bases. Germline CDR1 LGHDT, CDR2 YNNKEL (reference sequence). This CDR3 has 14 residues. The CDR3 sequence is CASSQGASINTIYF. In DNA, the CDR3 is TGTGCCAGCAGCCAAGGGGCCAGTATAAACACCATATATTTT.

The rearrangement links TRBV19 to TRBJ1-2; perhaps TRBD1 as D (6 bases). The V gene's germline CDR1 is LNHDA and CDR2 SQIVND (reference sequence). The CDR3 extends over 13 amino acids. Trimming took off 5 bases at V and 7 bases at J, with 14 bases between the two ends. The CDR3, as DNA: TGTGCCAGTAGTGCAGGGACACCCCTTGGCTACACCTTC. Its protein is CASSAGTPLGYTF.

The chain carries TRBV5-1 and TRBJ1-4; no clear D gene. CDR3 size: 14 residues. The V and J ends lost 2 bases and 6 bases respectively, with 11 bases between them. Germline CDR1 reads SGHRS; CDR2 reads YFSETQ. CDR3: CASSFSSPDEKLFF. The CDR3 DNA reads as TGCGCCAGCAGCTTTTCTTCGCCAGATGAAAAACTGTTTTTT.

J is TRBJ1-2 and V is TRBV4-2; weak D call: TRBD1 (6 bases). The germline V gene has CDR1 LGHNA and CDR2 YNFKEQ. Trimming left V 0 bases short and J 2 bases short, with 7 bases between. The CDR3 has 14 residues. The CDR3 region is CASSQDTGNYGYTF. For the CDR3, the DNA is TGTGCCAGCAGCCAAGATACAGGGAACTATGGCTACACCTTC.

V gene TRBV29-1 combines with J gene TRBJ1-2; 12 bases match TRBD1. V was pared by 6 bases and J by 1 base, with 6 bases of the junction left unmatched. The CDR3 has 15 amino acids. CDR1 SQVTM and CDR2 ANQGSEA come from the germline V gene. The CDR3 reads CSVTGTGGLNYGYTF. CDR3 bases: TGCAGCGTCACCGGGACAGGGGGCCTTAACTATGGCTACACCTTC.

J is TRBJ1-1 and V is TRBV6-1, with TRBD1 identical over 8 bases. Germline V gene sequence: CDR1 MNHNS, CDR2 SASEGT. V lost 3 bases to trimming and J lost 5 bases; unmatched junction nucleotides: 5. The CDR3 length is 14 residues. This chain's CDR3 is CASSDGQGVTEAFF. The CDR3 DNA follows: TGTGCCAGCAGTGATGGACAGGGAGTGACTGAAGCTTTCTTT.